These 11 T cell receptor beta chains were sequenced from one sample in a study of T cell responses to AZD1222 COVID-19 vaccine. Profiling relied on immunoSEQ multiplex PCR, and the TCRdb table lists in-frame clones only, not all of them. The sample includes tens of thousands of clones, around 80% seen only once; the top ten take about 20%. The sample consisted of peripheral blood, taken on day 0 of AZD1222 vaccination. Every receptor here comes from an adult in good health.

This chain connects TRBV25-1 to TRBJ1-2; 10 nucleotides align to TRBD1. The CDR3 runs 14 residues. In germline, CDR1 is MGHDK, CDR2 SYGVNS. V gave up 4 bases and J gave up 4 bases; unmatched junction bases: 3. CDR3 nucleotide sequence: TGTGCCAGCAGTGCGGGACAGGGGCTCTATGGCTACACCTTC. Translating it yields CASSAGQGLYGYTF.

V and J are TRBV7-9 and TRBJ2-7; 11 nucleotides line up with TRBD1. V trimming: 3 bases; J trimming: 1 base; junction bases outside the gene matches: 2. In germline, CDR1 is SEHNR, CDR2 FQNEAQ (reference sequence). This CDR3 has 15 amino acids. CDR3 amino acids: CASSLGTGGSYEQYF. CDR3 nucleotides: TGTGCCAGCAGCTTGGGGACAGGGGGTTCCTACGAGCAGTACTTC. The full variable domain, its missing parts supplied by reference TRBV7-9 and TRBJ2-7, is DTGVSQNPRHKITKRGQNVTFRCDPISEHNRLYWYRQTLGQGPEFLTYFQNEAQLEKSRLLSDRFSAERPKGSFSTLEIQRTEQGDSAMYLCASSLGTGGSYEQYFGPGTRLTVT.

This chain joins TRBV18 and TRBJ1-5, with TRBD1 identical over 7 bases. V lost 2 bases, J lost 5 bases, and 0 bases stayed unmatched. This CDR3 is built from 13 residues. The V gene's germline CDR1 is KGHSH and CDR2 LQKENI. The CDR3 sequence: CASSPDRDQPQHF. CDR3 bases: TGTGCCAGCTCACCAGACAGGGATCAGCCCCAGCATTTT.

The chain joins TRBV28 to TRBJ1-5, with 9 bases lining up with TRBD1. The trim removed 6 bases at V and 2 bases at J, leaving 5 bases unmatched. This CDR3 comprises 15 residues. Looked up from germline, CDR1 is MDHEN and CDR2 is SYDVKM. CDR3 sequence (DNA): TGTGCCAGCAGCTATGACAGGGGGGGCAATCAGCCCCAGCATTTT. This encodes CASSYDRGGNQPQHF. Based on the CDR3 plus reference TRBV28 and TRBJ1-5, the full variable domain is DVKVTQSSRYLVKRTGEKVFLECVQDMDHENMFWYRQDPGLGLRLIYFSYDVKMKEKGDIPEGYSVSREKKERFSLILESASTNQTSMYLCASSYDRGGNQPQHFGDGTRLSIL.

This chain joins TRBV11-2 and TRBJ1-6, with TRBD1 as a possible D gene (6 bases). V lost 0 bases and J lost 10, with 13 bases in between. Germline V gene lookup returns CDR1 SGHAT and CDR2 FQNNGV. This CDR3 has 15 residues. The CDR3 coding sequence is TGTGCCAGCAGCTTAGATTGGGGGGCTGGGTCACCCCTCCACTTT. It yields the protein CASSLDWGAGSPLHF.

This chain connects TRBV10-2 to TRBJ1-1; no reliable D call. The CDR3 sequence is 13 residues long. Germline lookup yields CDR1 WSHSY and CDR2 SAAADI. V was pared by 4 bases and J by 4 bases, with 10 bases between. The CDR3 sequence: CASSGGPVTEAFF. The CDR3 coding sequence is TGCGCCAGCAGTGGAGGGCCGGTCACTGAAGCTTTCTTT.

The rearrangement joins TRBV4-2 to TRBJ1-2, with 8 nucleotides matching TRBD1. CDR1 and CDR2 (germline): LGHNA, YNFKEQ. With V trimmed by 2 bases and J by 3 bases, 8 bases remained unmatched. The CDR3 is made up of 16 amino acids. In DNA form, the CDR3 reads TGTGCCAGCAGCCAAATGGGACAGGACCGGGACTATGGCTACACCTTC. Its protein is CASSQMGQDRDYGYTF.

This clone was detected only a few times. Distinct nucleotide sequences in the sample also encode this CDR3. This rearrangement joins TRBV4-1 to TRBJ2-3, with D hard to call. Germline loops: CDR1 MGHRA, CDR2 YSYEKL. The CDR3 contains 12 residues. Trimming cost V 3 bases and J 3 bases, with 4 bases left between them. The CDR3 coding sequence is TGCGCCAGCAGCCACCTGACAGATACGCAGTATTTT. Amino acid sequence: CASSHLTDTQYF.

The chain joins TRBV30 to TRBJ2-7; 9 nucleotides line up with TRBD2. Trimming at V came to 1 base and at J to 0 bases, leaving 4 bases not matched to a gene. CDR1 is GTSNPN, CDR2 SVGIG, per germline (reference sequence). The CDR3 loop spans 15 amino acids. DNA of the CDR3: TGTGCCTGGAGTGATGTAGCGGGGGCCTCCTACGAGCAGTACTTC. It is translated as CAWSDVAGASYEQYF.

The J gene is TRBJ2-3, the V gene TRBV27; D is undetermined. The CDR3 has 13 amino acids. V dropped 5 bases and J dropped 4 bases, with 10 bases sitting between them. Germline V gene lookup returns CDR1 MNHEY and CDR2 SMNVEV (reference sequence). Written as DNA, the CDR3 is TGTGCCAGCAGTCTGGTTGTGGCAGATACGCAGTATTTT. This codes for CASSLVVADTQYF.

The V gene is TRBV14, the J gene TRBJ1-3; the D gene is possibly TRBD1 (5 bases). CDR3 length: 13 amino acids. CDR1 is SGHDN, CDR2 FVKESK, per germline. Deletions cut 4 bases from V and 4 bases from J, with 8 bases between. CDR3 in DNA: TGTGCCAGCAGCCGAGGACAAGGAAACACCATATATTTT. It yields the protein CASSRGQGNTIYF. Based on the CDR3 plus reference TRBV14 and TRBJ1-3, the full variable domain is EAGVTQFPSHSVIEKGQTVTLRCDPISGHDNLYWYRRVMGKEIKFLLHFVKESKQDESGMPNNRFLAERTGGTYSTLKVQPAELEDSGVYFCASSRGQGNTIYFGEGSWLTVV.